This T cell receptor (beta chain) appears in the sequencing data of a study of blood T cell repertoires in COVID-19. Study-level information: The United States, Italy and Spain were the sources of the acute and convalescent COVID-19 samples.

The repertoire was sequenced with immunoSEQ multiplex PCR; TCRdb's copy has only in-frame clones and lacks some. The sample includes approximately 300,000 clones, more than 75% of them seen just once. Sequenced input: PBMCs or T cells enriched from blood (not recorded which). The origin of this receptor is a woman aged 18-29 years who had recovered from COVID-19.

This CDR3 reads CASRSRELNEKLFF. DNA of the CDR3: TGTGCCAGCAGATCTCGGGAGCTTAATGAAAAACTGTTTTTT. V and J are TRBV2 and TRBJ1-4; D is uncertain. CDR3 size: 14 residues. Looked up from germline, CDR1 is SNHLY and CDR2 is FYNNEI. The V end was cut by 6 bases, the J end by 4 bases, with 12 bases between.